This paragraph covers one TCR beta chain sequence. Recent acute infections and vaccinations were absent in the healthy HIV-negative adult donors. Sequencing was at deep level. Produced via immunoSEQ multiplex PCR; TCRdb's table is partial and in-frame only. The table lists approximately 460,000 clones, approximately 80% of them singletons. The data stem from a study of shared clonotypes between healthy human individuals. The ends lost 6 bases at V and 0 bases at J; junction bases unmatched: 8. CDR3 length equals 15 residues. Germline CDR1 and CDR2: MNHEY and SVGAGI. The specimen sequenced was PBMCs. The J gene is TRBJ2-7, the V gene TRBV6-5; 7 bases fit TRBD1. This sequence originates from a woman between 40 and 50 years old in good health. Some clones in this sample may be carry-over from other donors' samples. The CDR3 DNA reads TGTGCCAGCAGCCGGACAGGCCTGGGCTCCTACGAGCAGTACTTC. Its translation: CASSRTGLGSYEQYF.